This T cell receptor (beta chain) comes out of a study of breast tumors, draining lymph nodes, adjacent tissues. Study-level findings and limits: Luminal-like breast cancer showed significantly higher tumor–nontumor repertoire similarity than basal-like. Tumors had less TCR diversity than lymph nodes, more than nontumor tissue.

Samples came from axillary lymph nodes draining the breast cancer. TCRdb reprocessed the multiplex PCR reads with MiXCR, giving one entry per CDR3 protein. The sample includes about 300,000 distinct CDR3 sequences, 30% to 35% of them seen just once. This clonotype appeared many times. Its specificity is not known. The CDR3 spans 14 residues. Trimming removed 0 bases from V and 6 bases from J, with 10 bases in between. Germline V gives CDR1 SGDLS, CDR2 YYNGEE. The sequencing sample was made of axillary lymph node tissue. The gene calls are TRBV9 and TRBJ2-1, with D unresolved. The receptor was isolated from a female donor with breast cancer. Some clones in this sample may be carry-over from other donors' samples. In nucleotides, the CDR3 is TGTGCCAGCAGCGTAGATCCGGGTCGCAATGAGCAGTTCTTC. Amino acid sequence: CASSVDPGRNEQFF.